This T cell receptor (beta chain) is drawn from a study of radiotherapy plus CTLA-4 blockade in lung cancer. TCRdb keeps only in-frame clones here, not all; method: immunoSEQ multiplex PCR. The data contain about 80,000 clones, roughly 86% of them singletons. CDR1 SGDLS and CDR2 YYNGEE come from the germline V gene. The CDR3 has 16 residues. The V gene lost 0 bases and the J gene lost 5 bases, with 17 bases spanning the gap. This TCR was sampled from a human donor with non-small cell lung cancer who had a partial response to radiotherapy plus ipilimumab. This chain connects TRBV9 to TRBJ2-5; tentatively, D is TRBD1 (6 bases). This specimen was peripheral blood, taken from a patient treated with radiotherapy plus ipilimumab. CDR3 in amino acids: CASSVAPNRAEETQYF. The CDR3 nucleotides read TGTGCCAGCAGCGTAGCCCCAAACAGGGCGGAGGAGACCCAGTACTTC.